This is a list of T cell receptor beta chains from one sample in a study of T cells in Graves' hyperthyroidism and ophthalmopathy. From the multiplex PCR reads, TCRdb called clonotypes with MiXCR, one entry per CDR3 protein. The sample yields over 650,000 distinct CDR3 sequences, around 15% seen once. Source material: blood. Receptors were obtained from a man younger than 30 with Graves' hyperthyroidism. Each CDR3 is given with its conserved first and last residue. A D gene is named only where the DNA matches it firmly. Rows may omit the clone size; those that give it use once, few, many or a size class.

j_call d_call clone_size v_call cdr3_aa cdr3_nt
TRBJ2-5 TRBD1 few TRBV24-1 CATRDRLQETQYF TGTGCCACCAGGGACAGGCTACAAGAGACCCAGTACTTC
TRBJ2-5 TRBD2 many TRBV6-1 CASSSSRSRTSGWETQYF TGTGCCAGCAGTTCCTCCCGCAGTAGGACTAGCGGGTGGGAGACCCAGTACTTC
TRBJ1-5 TRBD1 . TRBV28 CASKGGGPRDQPQHF TGTGCCAGCAAGGGAGGGGGCCCAAGGGATCAGCCCCAGCATTTT
TRBJ2-5 TRBD2 few TRBV20-1 CSARDGRLAGGFYF TGCAGTGCTAGAGATGGGAGGCTAGCGGGGGGCTTTTACTTC
TRBJ1-5 TRBD1 few TRBV24-1 CATGDSRNQPQHF TGTGCCACCGGGGACAGTCGCAATCAGCCCCAGCATTTT
TRBJ1-2 . many TRBV28 CASSLGVRGNYGYTF TGTGCCAGCAGTTTAGGTGTTAGGGGTAACTATGGCTACACCTTC
TRBJ1-2 . . TRBV5-8 CASSPDINYGYTF TGTGCCAGCAGCCCCGACATTAACTATGGCTACACCTTC
TRBJ1-4 . . TRBV7-2 CASSLAGDRGEKLFF TGTGCCAGCAGCTTAGCAGGAGACAGAGGAGAAAAACTGTTTTTT
TRBJ2-1 . many TRBV12-3/TRBV12-4 CASTSSPAYNEQFF TGTGCCAGCACCTCCAGCCCGGCCTACAATGAGCAGTTCTTC
TRBJ1-1 . . TRBV3-1 CASSLDGSDEAFF TGTGCCAGCAGCCTGGACGGTTCCGATGAAGCTTTCTTT
TRBJ2-5 TRBD2 few TRBV7-2 CASSLWGGSAETQYF TGTGCCAGCAGCTTATGGGGCGGGAGTGCAGAGACCCAGTACTTC
TRBJ2-5 . . TRBV7-9 CASSLYAQSAQYF TGTGCCAGCAGCTTATACGCCCAATCGGCCCAGTACTTC
TRBJ2-1 . . TRBV3-1 CASSQDRILRVMSGNNEQFF TGTGCCAGCAGCCAAGATAGGATCTTGAGGGTCATGAGCGGTAACAATGAGCAGTTCTTC
TRBJ1-1 . many TRBV3-1 CASSQGSFNTEAFF TGTGCCAGCAGCCAAGGCAGCTTCAACACTGAAGCTTTCTTT
TRBJ1-2 . . TRBV6-1 CASSEVLTTYGYTF TGTGCCAGCAGTGAAGTTCTGACAACCTATGGCTACACCTTC
TRBJ2-5 TRBD2 many TRBV7-2 CASSSRLAGGKETQYF TGTGCCAGCAGCTCGCGACTAGCGGGAGGTAAAGAGACCCAGTACTTC
TRBJ2-7 TRBD1 few TRBV30 CAWSAPPGQGSSYEQYF TGTGCCTGGAGTGCCCCCCCGGGACAGGGGTCCTCCTACGAGCAGTACTTC
TRBJ2-1 TRBD1 many TRBV28 CASSLRQGSRNEQFF TGTGCCAGCAGTTTACGACAGGGGAGTCGGAATGAGCAGTTCTTC
TRBJ1-1 . many TRBV27 CASRWGTNTEAFF TGTGCCAGCAGATGGGGGACGAACACTGAAGCTTTCTTT
TRBJ1-2 . . TRBV30 CAWSVPPAGLYGYTF TGTGCCTGGAGTGTACCCCCGGCAGGCCTCTATGGCTACACCTTC
TRBJ2-5 . many TRBV28 CASTPWINQETQYF TGTGCCAGCACCCCCTGGATAAACCAAGAGACCCAGTACTTC
TRBJ1-1 . . TRBV24-1 CATSDPGGAAEAFF TGTGCCACCAGTGATCCCGGGGGGGCCGCTGAAGCTTTCTTT
TRBJ2-5 . many TRBV6-1 CASHGVAETQYF TGTGCCTCCCACGGGGTTGCGGAGACCCAGTACTTC
TRBJ1-1 . many TRBV20-1 CSAREGNTEAFF TGCAGTGCTAGAGAAGGGAACACTGAAGCTTTCTTT
TRBJ2-5 . many TRBV20-1 CSARLAGRQETQYF TGCAGTGCTAGACTCGCGGGGCGACAAGAGACCCAGTACTTC
TRBJ2-5 TRBD1 . TRBV24-1 CATSGGTETKETQYF TGTGCCACCAGTGGTGGGACAGAAACTAAAGAGACCCAGTACTTC
TRBJ2-1 TRBD2 many TRBV20-1 CSASERSGRIYEQFF TGCAGTGCTAGTGAAAGAAGCGGGAGGATCTATGAGCAGTTCTTC
TRBJ2-3 TRBD2 few TRBV9 CASSVSGRATDTQYF TGTGCCAGCAGCGTTAGCGGGAGGGCCACAGATACGCAGTATTTT
TRBJ2-1 . many TRBV2 CASSLTPVWNEQFF TGTGCCAGCAGTCTCACACCCGTATGGAATGAGCAGTTCTTC
TRBJ2-2 TRBD2 . TRBV20-1 CSAPRTSGAGELFF TGCAGTGCTCCCCGGACTAGCGGGGCCGGGGAGCTGTTTTTT
TRBJ2-7 TRBD1 . TRBV30 CAWSTPPGQDPTRRYEQYF TGTGCCTGGAGTACCCCCCCGGGACAGGACCCTACTCGGAGGTATGAGCAGTACTTC
TRBJ2-5 . many TRBV20-1 CSGVWDETQYF TGCAGTGGGGTTTGGGACGAGACCCAGTACTTC
TRBJ2-3 . few TRBV7-6 CASSSLAPTDTQYF TGTGCCAGCAGCTCCCTAGCGCCCACAGATACGCAGTATTTT
TRBJ1-1 TRBD1 . TRBV9 CASSGGTGGRDTEAFF TGCGCCAGCAGCGGTGGGACAGGGGGACGGGACACTGAAGCTTTCTTT
TRBJ2-3 . . TRBV2 CASSPPPMDNWARTDTQYF TGTGCCAGCAGTCCCCCCCCGATGGACAATTGGGCCCGCACAGATACGCAGTATTTT
TRBJ2-1 . few TRBV20-1 CSAREGAWWNEQFF TGCAGTGCTAGAGAGGGGGCATGGTGGAATGAGCAGTTCTTC
TRBJ2-5 TRBD1 . TRBV7-2 CASSLAPGTVYIGETQYF TGTGCCAGCAGCTTAGCCCCCGGGACAGTTTACATAGGGGAGACCCAGTACTTC
TRBJ2-2 . many TRBV6-1 CASSKDANTGELFF TGTGCCAGCAGTAAGGACGCGAACACCGGGGAGCTGTTTTTT
TRBJ2-1 TRBD2 many TRBV5-6 CASSLVREGWSYNEQFF TGTGCCAGCAGCTTGGTCAGGGAGGGTTGGTCCTACAATGAGCAGTTCTTC
TRBJ2-5 . few TRBV6-8 CASSYSIKTQYF TGTGCCAGCAGTTACTCGATAAAGACCCAGTACTTC
TRBJ2-7 TRBD2 many TRBV12-3/TRBV12-4 CASITSGAGVDEQYF TGTGCCAGCATCACCTCGGGAGCGGGAGTTGACGAGCAGTACTTC
TRBJ2-1 . few TRBV7-2 CASSRSTSNEQFF TGTGCCAGCAGCCGATCAACTTCCAATGAGCAGTTCTTC
TRBJ1-1 . many TRBV2 CASSSYSHRTEAFF TGTGCCAGCAGTAGTTACAGCCACCGCACTGAAGCTTTCTTT
TRBJ2-3 . many TRBV28 CASSFVGADTQYF TGTGCCAGCAGTTTCGTGGGGGCAGATACGCAGTATTTT
TRBJ2-1 TRBD2 . TRBV11-3 CASSPRLAAFNEQFF TGTGCCAGCAGCCCCCGGCTAGCGGCCTTCAATGAGCAGTTCTTC